Only one count was recorded for the clone carrying this TCR beta chain. This entry is derived from a study of shared clonotypes between healthy human individuals. Method: immunoSEQ multiplex PCR; TCRdb's copy keeps in-frame clones and lacks some. This table holds 330,000 or so clones, around 79% found once. After removal of 3 bases from V and 7 bases from J, the junction contained 5 bases not matched to a gene. The length of the CDR3 is 14 residues. The germline gives CDR1 SNHLY, CDR2 FYNNEI. Sequencing was performed on memory CD4+ T cells sorted from blood. Documented subset: CD45RA-negative fraction. This TCR derives from a man aged 25 to 40 in good health. The V and J genes are TRBV2 and TRBJ2-4; 8 bases line up with TRBD2. The CDR3 sequence: CASSESGSSNIQYF. Here the CDR3 DNA reads TGTGCCAGCAGTGAGAGCGGGAGCAGCAACATTCAGTACTTC.